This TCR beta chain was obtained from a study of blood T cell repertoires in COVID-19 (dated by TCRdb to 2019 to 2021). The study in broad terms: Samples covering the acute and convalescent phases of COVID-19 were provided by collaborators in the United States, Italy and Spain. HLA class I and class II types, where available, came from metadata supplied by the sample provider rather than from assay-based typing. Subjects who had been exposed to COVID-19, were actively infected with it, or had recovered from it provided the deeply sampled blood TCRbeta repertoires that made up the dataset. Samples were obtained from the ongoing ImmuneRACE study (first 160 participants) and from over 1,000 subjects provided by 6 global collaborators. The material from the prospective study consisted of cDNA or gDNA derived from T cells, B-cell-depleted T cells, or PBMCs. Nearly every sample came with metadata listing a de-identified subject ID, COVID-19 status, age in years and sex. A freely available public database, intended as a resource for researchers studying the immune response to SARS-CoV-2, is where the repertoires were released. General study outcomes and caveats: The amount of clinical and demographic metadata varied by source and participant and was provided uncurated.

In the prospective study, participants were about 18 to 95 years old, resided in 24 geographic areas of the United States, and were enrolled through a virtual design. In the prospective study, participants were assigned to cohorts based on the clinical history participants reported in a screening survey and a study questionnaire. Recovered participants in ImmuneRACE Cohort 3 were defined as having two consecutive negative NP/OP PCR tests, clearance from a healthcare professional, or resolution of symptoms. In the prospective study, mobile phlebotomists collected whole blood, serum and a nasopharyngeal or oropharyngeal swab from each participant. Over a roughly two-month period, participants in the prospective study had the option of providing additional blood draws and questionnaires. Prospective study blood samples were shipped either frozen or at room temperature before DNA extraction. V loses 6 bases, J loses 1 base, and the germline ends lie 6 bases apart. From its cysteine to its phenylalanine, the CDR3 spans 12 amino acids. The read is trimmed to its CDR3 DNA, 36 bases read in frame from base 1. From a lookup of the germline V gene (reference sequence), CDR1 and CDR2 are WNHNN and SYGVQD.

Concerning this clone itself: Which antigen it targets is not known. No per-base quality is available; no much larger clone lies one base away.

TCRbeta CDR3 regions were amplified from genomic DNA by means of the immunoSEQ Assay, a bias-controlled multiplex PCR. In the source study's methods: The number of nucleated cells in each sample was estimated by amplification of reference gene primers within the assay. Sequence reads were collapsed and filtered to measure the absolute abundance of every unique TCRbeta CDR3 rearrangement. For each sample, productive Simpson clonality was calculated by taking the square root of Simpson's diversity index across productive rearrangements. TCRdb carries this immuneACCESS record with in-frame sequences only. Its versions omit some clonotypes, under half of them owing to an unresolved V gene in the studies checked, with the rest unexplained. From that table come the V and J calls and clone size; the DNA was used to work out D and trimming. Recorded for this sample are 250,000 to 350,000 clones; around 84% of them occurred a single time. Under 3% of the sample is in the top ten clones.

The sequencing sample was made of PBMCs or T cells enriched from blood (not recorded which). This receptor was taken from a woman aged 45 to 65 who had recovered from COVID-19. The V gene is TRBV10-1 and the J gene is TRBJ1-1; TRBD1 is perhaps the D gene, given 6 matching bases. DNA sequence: TGCGCCAGCAGGGGACAGAACACTGAAGCTTTCTTT. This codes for CASRGQNTEAFF.